This TCR beta chain appears in the sequencing data of a study of blood T cells in healthy people across ages. Through a sample-barcoded 5' primer and a J-beta primer mix, a second PCR was run for roughly 6 to 11 cycles. TCRdb itself ran the 5' RACE reads through MiXCR, one entry per CDR3 protein. This table holds roughly 700,000 distinct CDR3 sequences, over 45% found once. Total RNA extraction produced at least 6 micrograms (per sample) for the study. This clonotype has more than one count but fewer than ten. Germline CDR1 and CDR2: LGHNA and YNFKEQ. Trimming shortened V by 6 bases and J by 4 bases, and 8 bases separated the two germline ends. The CDR3 covers 12 residues.

Sequencing was done on a sample of blood. This rearrangement joins TRBV4-2 to TRBJ2-3; D not resolved. The sequence was obtained from an older woman in good health. This CDR3 is CASSIGPDTQYF. The DNA of the CDR3 is TGTGCCAGCAGTATAGGGCCAGATACGCAGTATTTT.